The 28 T cell receptor beta chains presented below share a single source sample, sequenced in a study of memory CD4+ T cells and cytomegalovirus serostatus. Single viable CD3+CD4+CD8-CD45RO+ cells were sorted as the memory CD4+ T cells. The data were produced by immunoSEQ multiplex PCR, yet TCRdb's version contains in-frame clones alone and is incomplete. This table holds some 57,000 clones, around 80% found once. Sequenced sample: memory CD4+ T cells from blood. The receptors were gathered from an adult in good health and CMV-seronegative.

This clone was counted a single time. The chain links TRBV28 to TRBJ1-3; 9 nucleotides line up with TRBD1. This CDR3 comprises 20 residues. Per germline, CDR1 MDHEN and CDR2 SYDVKM. Unmatched junction bases numbered 16, after V lost 4 bases and J lost 0 bases. The CDR3 nucleotides read TGTGCCAGCAGTTCATTACCGGGACAGGGCCGCGGCCGCTCTGGAAACACCATATATTTT. Its protein is CASSSLPGQGRGRSGNTIYF.

This clone has a single count. The chain is built from TRBV19 and TRBJ1-1; 7 bases align to TRBD1. V was pared by 5 bases and J by 3 bases, with 9 bases of the junction left unmatched. In germline, CDR1 is LNHDA, CDR2 SQIVND (reference sequence). The CDR3 is 15 amino acids. The CDR3 DNA sequence: TGTGCCAGTAGTCCAACCTCGGGACAGCACACTGAAGCTTTCTTT. Translated, it gives CASSPTSGQHTEAFF. Together with reference TRBV19 and TRBJ1-1, the CDR3 gives the full variable domain: DGGITQSPKYLFRKEGQNVTLSCEQNLNHDAMYWYRQDPGQGLRLIYYSQIVNDFQKGDIAEGYSVSREKKESFPLTVTSAQKNPTAFYLCASSPTSGQHTEAFFGQGTRLTVV.

The chain recombines TRBV5-6 with TRBJ1-1; D is uncertain. The V gene's germline CDR1 is SGHDT and CDR2 YYEEEE. V gave up 0 bases and J gave up 0 bases, with 9 bases separating them. The CDR3 consists of 15 residues. The CDR3 bases are TGTGCCAGCAGCTTGGCTGCCATTATGAACACTGAAGCTTTCTTT. Translated, it gives CASSLAAIMNTEAFF.

The V call is TRBV19, the J call TRBJ1-5; D may be TRBD1 (6 bases). The CDR3 has 16 amino acids. Between the trimmed V and J ends, which lost 5 bases and 4 bases, there was a span of 18 bases. The germline V gene encodes CDR1 LNHDA and CDR2 SQIVND (reference sequence). Here the CDR3 DNA reads TGTGCCAGTAGTCTAGGTGGGGGGGCCCGGAATCAGCCCCAGCATTTT. Its protein is CASSLGGGARNQPQHF.

The chain carries TRBV5-8 and TRBJ2-7, with D tentatively TRBD1 or TRBD2 (6 bases each). Trimming pared 3 bases from V and 7 bases from J, leaving 11 bases between. The CDR3 totals 12 residues. Germline V gene data show CDR1 as SGHTS and CDR2 as YDEGEE. The chain's CDR3 is CASSWGDTEQYF. The CDR3 coding sequence is TGTGCCAGCAGCTGGGGGGACACTGAGCAGTACTTC.

J is TRBJ2-1 and V is TRBV19, with 14 positions matching TRBD2. CDR3 length: 16 residues. V trimming: 6 bases; J trimming: 6 bases; junction bases outside the gene matches: 7. Germline V gene lookup returns CDR1 LNHDA and CDR2 SQIVND (reference sequence). The CDR3 region has the DNA TGTGCCAGTAGGCCCCCGACTAGCGGGGGGGGCAATGAGCAGTTCTTC. As protein: CASRPPTSGGGNEQFF.

The chain recombines TRBV15 with TRBJ2-1; 7 bases agree with TRBD2. The CDR3 consists of 16 residues. The ends lost 0 bases at V and 6 bases at J; junction bases unmatched: 8. Germline V CDR1 and CDR2: LNHNV, YYDKDF (reference sequence). CDR3 DNA: TGTGCCACCAGCAGAGACCGCAGGGCTAGCGGCAATGAGCAGTTCTTC. It is translated as CATSRDRRASGNEQFF.

The chain combines TRBV6-1 with TRBJ2-5; maybe TRBD2 (5 bases). The germline CDR1 and CDR2 sequences are MNHNS and SASEGT. The CDR3 consists of 13 residues. V was shortened by 7 bases and J by 1 base, with 10 bases between the two germline ends. CDR3 coding DNA: TGTGCCAGCAAGAGGGAGCTCCAAGAGACCCAGTACTTC. It translates to CASKRELQETQYF.

The CDR3 region is CASRTTGGSTEAFF. Here the CDR3 DNA reads TGTGCCAGCAGGACCACAGGGGGTAGCACTGAAGCTTTCTTT. The chain couples TRBV6-6 to TRBJ1-1, with 8 bases aligning to TRBD1. This CDR3 region has 14 residues. CDR1 is MNHNY and CDR2 is SVGAGI in the germline V gene (reference sequence). V lost 6 bases and J lost 4; bases outside the gene matches: 7.

V usage is TRBV28 and J usage is TRBJ1-1, with unresolved D. V lost 9 bases to trimming and J lost 1 base, with 12 bases between them. Germline assignment: CDR1 MDHEN and CDR2 SYDVKM. CDR3 length equals 13 residues. CDR3 sequence reads: CASCRNKNTEAFF. The CDR3 DNA sequence: TGTGCCAGTTGCAGGAATAAGAACACTGAAGCTTTCTTT.

The chain carries TRBV12-5 and TRBJ1-1, with D unresolved. Trimming took 4 bases from V and 0 from J, leaving 6 bases between them. The CDR3 runs to 13 residues. Germline V gives CDR1 LGHNT, CDR2 FRNRAP. The CDR3, as DNA: TGTGCTAGTGGTTCAACAGTGAACACTGAAGCTTTCTTT. The encoded protein is CASGSTVNTEAFF.

This rearrangement joins TRBV28 to TRBJ1-2; D might be TRBD1 (5 bases). The V end was cut by 10 bases, the J end by 4 bases, with 16 bases between. Germline CDR1 reads MDHEN; CDR2 reads SYDVKM. CDR3 size: 13 residues. The CDR3 coding sequence is TGTGCCATCGAAAAAGGGGAGGGCTATGGCTACACCTTC. Residues: CAIEKGEGYGYTF.

Only one count was recorded for this clone. This chain uses TRBV11-2 with TRBJ2-5, with D possibly matching TRBD1 (6 bases). V dropped 5 bases and J dropped 1 base, with 8 bases sitting between them. This CDR3 comprises 13 residues. The germline V gene has CDR1 SGHAT and CDR2 FQNNGV. CDR3 in DNA: TGTGCCAGCAGCAGGACAGCCCAAGAGACCCAGTACTTC. As protein: CASSRTAQETQYF.

This chain connects TRBV2 to TRBJ2-1, with unresolved D. V lost 0 bases, J lost 4 bases, and 13 bases lay in between. Looked up from germline, CDR1 is SNHLY and CDR2 is FYNNEI. There are 16 residues in the CDR3. DNA of the CDR3: TGTGCCAGCAGTGAAGCGCTTGGATACTCGTACAATGAGCAGTTCTTC. It is translated as CASSEALGYSYNEQFF.

This clone occurred a few times. This sequence joins TRBV5-1 and TRBJ2-5; TRBD2 might be the D (6 bases). The CDR3 is 14 residues long. The germline CDR1 and CDR2 sequences are SGHRS and YFSETQ. V lost 4 bases to trimming and J lost 7 bases, with 17 bases between them. The CDR3 here is CASSADLGGGTQYF. In DNA form, the CDR3 reads TGCGCCAGCAGCGCCGACTTGGGAGGAGGGACCCAGTACTTC.

The chain employs TRBV7-8 and TRBJ2-3; no firm D call. CDR1 and CDR2 from the germline V gene are SGHVS and FQNEAQ. V lost 5 bases, J lost 4 bases, and 10 bases lay in between. The CDR3 has 13 residues. CDR3 DNA sequence: TGTGCCAGCAGCGGGCAGAGGTCAGATACGCAGTATTTT. Encoded protein: CASSGQRSDTQYF.

The rearrangement uses TRBV9 and TRBJ1-3; possibly TRBD1 for D (6 bases). CDR3 length equals 17 residues. The germline V gene encodes CDR1 SGDLS and CDR2 YYNGEE. Trimming left V 2 bases short and J 0 bases short, with 15 bases between. The CDR3 bases are TGTGCCAGCAGCGTTTCTTCACTACAGGGCTCTGGAAACACCATATATTTT. This codes for CASSVSSLQGSGNTIYF. The whole variable domain, remainder taken from reference TRBV9 and TRBJ1-3, is DSGVTQTPKHLITATGQRVTLRCSPRSGDLSVYWYQQSLDQGLQFLIQYYNGEERAKGNILERFSAQQFPDLHSELNLSSLELGDSALYFCASSVSSLQGSGNTIYFGEGSWLTVV.

This clone has a handful of counts. The chain carries TRBV6-5 and TRBJ2-7, with 10 bases identical to TRBD1. This CDR3 has 14 residues. Germline CDR1 MNHEY, CDR2 SVGAGI. V lost 7 bases and J lost 7; bases outside the gene matches: 10. The CDR3 here is CASTIGTGVFEQYF. CDR3 nucleotide sequence: TGTGCCAGCACCATCGGGACAGGGGTATTTGAGCAGTACTTC.

The V and J genes are TRBV28 and TRBJ1-1; 8 bases match TRBD1. The CDR3 is made up of 12 amino acids. Germline CDR1 is MDHEN and CDR2 is SYDVKM. With 9 bases clipped from V and 8 bases from J, the junction kept 8 bases outside the gene matches. The CDR3 nucleotides are TGTGCCAGTGAGGACAGGGCCCGAGAAGCTTTCTTT. Translation gives CASEDRAREAFF.

The chain recombines TRBV29-1 with TRBJ1-1, with D unclear. The CDR3 sequence is 11 residues long. Between the trimmed V and J ends, which lost 2 bases and 7 bases, there was a span of 8 bases. Germline CDR1 and CDR2: SQVTM and ANQGSEA. CDR3 sequence: CSVEREGEAFF. The DNA of the CDR3 is TGCAGCGTTGAACGGGAGGGTGAAGCTTTCTTT.

The genes are TRBV9 and TRBJ2-7; TRBD2 matches 12 bases. The CDR3 has 15 residues. V lost 0 bases to trimming and J lost 4 bases; unmatched junction nucleotides: 2. The germline V gene encodes CDR1 SGDLS and CDR2 YYNGEE. In DNA form, the CDR3 reads TGTGCCAGCAGCGTAGGGGGGACTAGCGGGTACGAGCAGTACTTC. Its translation is CASSVGGTSGYEQYF.

This clone was picked up one time. The rearrangement uses TRBV5-1 and TRBJ2-7; possible D gene TRBD2, 6 bases. The CDR3 extends over 13 amino acids. Germline V gene sequence: CDR1 SGHRS, CDR2 YFSETQ. V lost 0 bases, J lost 6 bases, and 10 bases lay in between. CDR3 protein: CASSLEGGVEQYF. DNA for the CDR3: TGCGCCAGCAGCTTGGAGGGCGGGGTCGAGCAGTACTTC.

J is TRBJ2-7 and V is TRBV7-8; D not certain. V was clipped by 2 bases and J by 6 bases, with 11 bases between them. Germline V gene sequence: CDR1 SGHVS, CDR2 FQNEAQ. This CDR3 comprises 13 residues. This CDR3 reads CASSLNVRTEQYF. CDR3 DNA sequence: TGTGCCAGCAGCTTAAACGTCCGAACCGAGCAGTACTTC. The whole variable domain, filled in from reference TRBV7-8 and TRBJ2-7, reads GAGVSQSPRYKVAKRGQDVALRCDPISGHVSLFWYQQALGQGPEFLTYFQNEAQLDKSGLPSDRFFAERPEGSVSTLKIQRTQQEDSAVYLCASSLNVRTEQYFGPGTRLTVT.

The V and J genes are TRBV7-2 and TRBJ2-7; a possible D gene is TRBD2 (6 bases). Trimming pared 1 base from V and 3 bases from J, leaving 7 bases between. The germline CDR1 and CDR2 sequences are SGHTA and FQGNSA. The CDR3 is 13 amino acids. The CDR3 DNA follows: TGTGCCAGCAGCTTAGACGGGGGCTACGAGCAGTACTTC. This encodes CASSLDGGYEQYF.

This clone has just one count. The genes are TRBV7-8 and TRBJ1-2; a weak D match, TRBD1 (5 bases). With 2 bases removed from V and 3 bases from J, the gap between germline ends came to 10 bases. Germline lookup yields CDR1 SGHVS and CDR2 FQNEAQ. This CDR3 spans 14 amino acids. CDR3 DNA sequence: TGTGCCAGCAGCTTAATTGGGGGGGACTATGGCTACACCTTC. It encodes CASSLIGGDYGYTF.

The chain links TRBV6-5 to TRBJ2-3; D gene ambiguous. The germline gives CDR1 MNHEY, CDR2 SVGAGI. The CDR3 has 14 residues. V lost 1 base and J lost 4, with 9 bases in between. The CDR3 bases are TGTGCCAGCAGTTACTTGACGTCCGCAGATACGCAGTATTTT. Protein product: CASSYLTSADTQYF.

CDR3 residues: CASSHPDRLAKNIQYF. Here the CDR3 DNA reads TGTGCCAGCAGCCACCCAGACCGACTAGCCAAAAACATTCAGTACTTC. This rearrangement joins TRBV11-2 to TRBJ2-4; D remains unclear. The length of the CDR3 is 16 residues. Germline V lookup: CDR1 SGHAT, CDR2 FQNNGV. Trimming left V 5 bases short and J 0 bases short, with 14 bases between.

The rearrangement uses TRBV10-3 and TRBJ2-4, with 8 bases fitting TRBD2. The V gene end was trimmed by 2 bases and the J gene end by 7 bases; junction bases not matched to a gene: 4. This CDR3 region has 14 residues. The germline V gene encodes CDR1 ENHRY and CDR2 SYGVKD. CDR3 in amino acids: CAISETTGGNIQYF. CDR3 bases: TGTGCCATCAGTGAGACTACGGGGGGGAACATTCAGTACTTC.